This T cell receptor beta chain was observed in a study of identical twins. The study's findings and limits: Abundant beta clonotypes from cord blood bore fewer insertions; memory repertoires lacked this pattern.

Healthy Caucasians were all of the donors. V shed 3 bases and J 8 bases; nucleotides not matched to a gene: 17. The CDR3 extends over 19 amino acids. Germline CDR1 and CDR2: KGHSH and LQKENI. TCRdb reprocessed the 5' RACE reads via MiXCR and lists one record per CDR3 protein. This sample has about 490,000 distinct CDR3 sequences, with 15% found just once. This clonotype was observed many times. Its antigen is unknown. The same sample was also used in a study of yellow fever vaccine responses in identical twins. That publication notes: Twins reportedly had a vaccine T cell response that seemed partly convergent, partly personalized.

The sample consisted of CD4+ T cells sorted from blood. The receptor comes from a woman younger than 35 in good health. V gene TRBV18 combines with J gene TRBJ1-4, with 11 positions matching TRBD1. Written as DNA, the CDR3 is TGTGCCAGCTCACCGGGACTCCGGACAGGGGGCGTTGGGGACGAAAAACTGTTTTTT. This encodes CASSPGLRTGGVGDEKLFF.